This TCR beta chain was captured in a study of shared clonotypes between healthy human individuals. Per germline, CDR1 SGHDT and CDR2 YYEEEE. V gave up 6 bases and J gave up 8 bases, with 21 bases separating them. The CDR3 sequence is 15 residues long. Genomic DNA from each subset was divided evenly over several immunoSEQ plates. Under the authors' procedure: Filtering differed, since immunoSEQ gave only junction sequences and no quality scores. Using immunoSEQ multiplex PCR, the repertoire was profiled, and TCRdb retains in-frame clones only, with some absent. That table gives V, J and clone size, and the DNA gave D and trimming. The table has 2 million to 2.5 million clones, 85% to 95% seen once.

The specimen was naive CD4+ T cells from PBMCs. Stated subset: CD45RA+ positively selected. This TCR derives from a man aged 18-30 years in good health. Some clones in this sample may be carry-over from other donors' samples. This chain uses TRBV5-6 with TRBJ2-4, with D perhaps TRBD2 (6 bases). The CDR3 DNA reads as TGTGCCAGCACCCAGGGAGCTATACGGGACTACATTCAGTACTTC. It is translated as CASTQGAIRDYIQYF.